The entry below describes one T cell receptor beta chain. The data are from a study of T cells expressing NK-cell markers. Overall study context: Each TCR beta repertoire originated in sorted T cells that were CD3+CD56+NKG2C+, CD3+CD56+NKG2C- or CD3+CD56-NKG2C+.

TCRdb re-called the 5' RACE reads and catalogs CDR3 proteins one per entry, DNA excluded. This table holds some 500,000 distinct CDR3 sequences. CDR1 SQVTM and CDR2 ANQGSEA come from the germline V gene. The CDR3 runs 18 residues. The rearrangement joins TRBV29-1 to TRBJ2-1; TCRdb outputs TRBD2, but without DNA this stays unchecked. Source material: blood T cells: a sorted CD56 or NKG2C T cell subset, CD4+ or CD8+ T cells, or bulk PBMC T cells (not recorded which). The origin of this receptor is a woman between 45 and 60 years old in good health. This CDR3 is CSVGGLAGAWGSYNEQFF.